A single sample is the source of the 13 T cell receptor beta chains below, sequenced in a study of T cell responses to AZD1222 COVID-19 vaccine. The protocol was immunoSEQ multiplex PCR, while the TCRdb copy is restricted to in-frame clones and leaves out a portion. The sample yields some 71,000 clones, less than 90% seen once. The source was peripheral blood, collected on day 0 of AZD1222 vaccination. The receptors originated from an adult in good health.

The V and J genes are TRBV10-2 and TRBJ1-1; D ambiguous. Germline V lookup: CDR1 WSHSY, CDR2 SAAADI. V lost 2 bases and J lost 4, with 5 bases in between. This CDR3 contains 12 residues. The DNA of the CDR3 is TGCGCCAGCAGTGAGGTGGCCACTGAAGCTTTCTTT. It translates to CASSEVATEAFF.

The chain employs TRBV6-5 and TRBJ2-2; D gene uncertain. The CDR3 is 16 amino acids. Trimming pared 0 bases from V and 1 base from J, leaving 9 bases between. CDR1 is MNHEY and CDR2 is SVGAGI in the germline V gene. The CDR3 DNA reads as TGTGCCAGCAGTTACTCAGGCCCGCTGAACACCGGGGAGCTGTTTTTT. This translates into CASSYSGPLNTGELFF.

The V gene is TRBV15, the J gene TRBJ1-2; D unresolved. V lost 5 bases and J 4 bases, leaving 26 bases between the germline ends. From germline, CDR1 is LNHNV and CDR2 YYDKDF (reference sequence). The CDR3 is 18 amino acids. CDR3 sequence reads: CATSQTAERSGPFYGYTF. The CDR3 nucleotides read TGTGCCACCAGCCAAACCGCAGAGCGGAGTGGGCCCTTCTATGGCTACACCTTC.

The chain couples TRBV12-3 or TRBV12-4 to TRBJ1-1; D is undetermined. The V gene lost 1 base and the J gene lost 11 bases, with 8 bases spanning the gap. This CDR3 contains 11 residues. CDR3 nucleotides: TGTGCCAGCAGTTTAGGGTCGTTGGCTTTCTTT. This sequence encodes CASSLGSLAFF.

Turning to this clone: It is unclear where the CDR3 begins or ends on the DNA, so no DNA is shown, and the CDR3 is as TCRdb lists it. The chain joins TRBV10-2 to TRBJ2-3. Inclusive of both ends, the CDR3 amounts to 13 amino acids. Germline V gene data show CDR1 as WSHSY and CDR2 as SAAADI. CDR3 amino acids: CASSSGRADTQYF.

The chain carries TRBV5-4 and TRBJ1-4, with D unresolved. V lost 4 bases and J lost 5, with 12 bases in between. Germline V lookup: CDR1 SGHNT, CDR2 YYREEE (reference sequence). This CDR3 spans 14 amino acids. CDR3 residues: CASSDGGSNEKLFF. In DNA form, the CDR3 reads TGTGCCAGCAGCGACGGTGGGTCGAATGAAAAACTGTTTTTT.

V and J are TRBV4-3 and TRBJ1-1; 9 bases map to TRBD1. This CDR3 region has 16 residues. Germline V gene sequence: CDR1 LGHNA, CDR2 YSLEER. The J segment lost 2 bases and the V segment lost 0 bases, leaving 4 bases of the junction unmatched. The CDR3 DNA follows: TGCGCCAGCAGCCAAGAGGGGACAGGGCCAAACACTGAAGCTTTCTTT. Its protein is CASSQEGTGPNTEAFF.

This rearrangement joins TRBV7-2 to TRBJ1-5; D uncertain. In germline, CDR1 is SGHTA, CDR2 FQGNSA. Between the trimmed V and J ends, which lost 2 bases and 2 bases, there was a span of 7 bases. The CDR3 extends over 14 amino acids. CDR3 DNA: TGTGCCAGCAGCTTATCGAACGGCAATCAGCCCCAGCATTTT. Its translation is CASSLSNGNQPQHF.

This rearrangement joins TRBV30 to TRBJ1-1, with TRBD1 matching over 9 bases. The CDR3 is 12 amino acids. Trimming took 2 bases from V and 9 from J; bases not matched to a gene: 4. Germline lookup yields CDR1 GTSNPN and CDR2 SVGIG (reference sequence). In nucleotides, the CDR3 is TGTGCCTGGAGTCTGACAGGGGGAAAAGCTTTCTTT. Protein sequence: CAWSLTGGKAFF.

This sequence joins TRBV9 and TRBJ1-3, with no clear D. CDR1 is SGDLS, CDR2 YYNGEE, per germline. CDR3 length: 15 amino acids. V was shortened by 0 bases and J by 0 bases, with 7 bases between the two germline ends. The DNA for the CDR3 is TGTGCCAGCAGCGTAGAACAGCACTCTGGAAACACCATATATTTT. As protein: CASSVEQHSGNTIYF.

The rearrangement joins TRBV14 to TRBJ2-3, with TRBD2 identical over 11 bases. V lost 5 bases to trimming and J lost 8 bases; unmatched junction nucleotides: 6. This CDR3 has 14 amino acids. Germline V CDR1 and CDR2: SGHDN, FVKESK. The CDR3 coding sequence is TGTGCCAGCAGCTATCTTAGCGGGGGGGCTACGCAGTATTTT. Translating gives CASSYLSGGATQYF.

The rearrangement joins TRBV7-9 to TRBJ1-2; D might be TRBD1 (5 bases). The CDR3 sequence is 15 residues long. CDR1 SEHNR and CDR2 FQNEAQ come from the germline V gene (reference sequence). V was pared by 1 base and J by 2 bases, with 11 bases between. DNA for the CDR3: TGTGCCAGCAGCTTAGGGGTCGCAGGGAACTATGGCTACACCTTC. It encodes CASSLGVAGNYGYTF.

This clone has more than one count but fewer than ten. The chain has TRBV18 and TRBJ2-7; 7 bases align to TRBD1. The CDR3 spans 11 residues. V was clipped by 8 bases and J by 5 bases; unmatched bases: 3. Per the germline V gene, CDR1 is KGHSH and CDR2 is LQKENI. CDR3 loop: CASRGQDEQYF. DNA of the CDR3: TGTGCCAGCCGTGGACAGGACGAGCAGTACTTC.